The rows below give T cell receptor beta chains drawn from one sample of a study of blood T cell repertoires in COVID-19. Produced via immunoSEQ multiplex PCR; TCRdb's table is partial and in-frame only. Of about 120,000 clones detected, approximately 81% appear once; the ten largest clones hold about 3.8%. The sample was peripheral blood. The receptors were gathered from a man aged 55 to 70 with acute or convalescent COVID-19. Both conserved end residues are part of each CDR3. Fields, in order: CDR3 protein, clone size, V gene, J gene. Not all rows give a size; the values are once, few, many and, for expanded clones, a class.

CDR3 protein: CASSFLDNSNQPQHF
clone size: .
V gene: TRBV28
J gene: TRBJ1-5

CDR3 protein: CSVGETSGYNEQFF
clone size: few
V gene: TRBV29-1
J gene: TRBJ2-1

CDR3 protein: CASSLEQGNFGAFF
clone size: .
V gene: TRBV28
J gene: TRBJ1-1

CDR3 protein: CASSLWTSGASRETQYF
clone size: .
V gene: TRBV28
J gene: TRBJ2-5

CDR3 protein: CASSLFGGDLDGELFF
clone size: .
V gene: TRBV28
J gene: TRBJ2-2

CDR3 protein: CASSLASSGSEQFF
clone size: .
V gene: TRBV7-9
J gene: TRBJ2-1

CDR3 protein: CASSKAGTSGRTDTQYF
clone size: .
V gene: TRBV19
J gene: TRBJ2-3

CDR3 protein: CAWSDAGLYGYTF
clone size: few
V gene: TRBV30
J gene: TRBJ1-2

CDR3 protein: CASGLDRVTDTQYF
clone size: .
V gene: TRBV12-5
J gene: TRBJ2-3

CDR3 protein: CASSLRDRDHEQYF
clone size: .
V gene: TRBV11-1
J gene: TRBJ2-7

CDR3 protein: CAGQGSGYNEQFF
clone size: .
V gene: TRBV30
J gene: TRBJ2-1

CDR3 protein: CASSFVSGSDNEQFF
clone size: once
V gene: TRBV5-1
J gene: TRBJ2-1

CDR3 protein: CASRTGQNTGELFF
clone size: .
V gene: TRBV6-5
J gene: TRBJ2-2

CDR3 protein: CASSSASSYRGDEQFF
clone size: .
V gene: TRBV28
J gene: TRBJ2-1